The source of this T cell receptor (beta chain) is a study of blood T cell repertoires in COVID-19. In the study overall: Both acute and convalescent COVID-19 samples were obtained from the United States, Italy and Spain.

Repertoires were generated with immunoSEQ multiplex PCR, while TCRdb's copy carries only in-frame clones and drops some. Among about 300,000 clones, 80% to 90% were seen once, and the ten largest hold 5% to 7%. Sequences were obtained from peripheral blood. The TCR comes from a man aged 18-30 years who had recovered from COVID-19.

CDR3 sequence reads: CASRGLAGTYNEQFF. As DNA, the CDR3 is TGTGCCAGCAGGGGACTAGCGGGAACTTACAATGAGCAGTTCTTC. This chain joins TRBV5-4 and TRBJ2-1, with 13 bases matching TRBD2. The J segment lost 4 bases and the V segment lost 5 bases, leaving 3 bases of the junction unmatched. The CDR3 sequence is 15 residues long. The germline V gene encodes CDR1 SGHNT and CDR2 YYREEE (reference sequence).